This TCR beta chain emerged from a study of blood T cell repertoires in COVID-19. Overall study: From the United States, Italy and Spain came samples of acute and convalescent COVID-19. PBMCs, B-cell-depleted T cells, or T cells were the source of the cDNA or gDNA that made up the material.

V dropped 3 bases and J dropped 7; count of bases not matched to a gene: 10. The CDR3 is made up of 17 amino acids. CDR1 is MNHEY and CDR2 is SMNVEV in the germline V gene (reference sequence). The authors' processing: Nucleated cell counts were estimated from reference gene primer amplification. TCRdb's table, derived via immunoSEQ multiplex PCR, lists solely in-frame clones and lacks some. V and J calls plus clone size are reproduced from that table; the DNA served to infer D and trimming. The sample carries 250,000 to 300,000 clones, around 87% recorded once. This TCR derives from a man younger than 30 with active or convalescent COVID-19. Sequenced: peripheral blood. This chain joins TRBV27 and TRBJ2-1, with TRBD2 matching over 12 bases. CDR3 nucleotides: TGTGCCAGCAGTTTTGCCCGGCGACTAGCGGGAGCGAATGAGCAGTTCTTC. It specifies CASSFARRLAGANEQFF.